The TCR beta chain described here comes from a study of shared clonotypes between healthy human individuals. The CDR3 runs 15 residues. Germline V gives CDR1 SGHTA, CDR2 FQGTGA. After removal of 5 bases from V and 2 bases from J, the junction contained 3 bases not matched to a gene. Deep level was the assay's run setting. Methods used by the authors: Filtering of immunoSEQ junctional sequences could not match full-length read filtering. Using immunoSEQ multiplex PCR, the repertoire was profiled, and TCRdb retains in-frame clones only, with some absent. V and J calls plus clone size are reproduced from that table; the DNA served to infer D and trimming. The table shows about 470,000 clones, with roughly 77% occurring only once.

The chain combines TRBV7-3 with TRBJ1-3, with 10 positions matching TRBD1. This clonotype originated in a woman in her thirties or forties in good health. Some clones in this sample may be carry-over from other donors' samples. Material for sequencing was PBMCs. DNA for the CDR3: TGTGCCAGCAGCCCCGGACAGGGGGCTGGAAACACCATATATTTT. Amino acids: CASSPGQGAGNTIYF.